This T cell receptor beta chain was captured by sequencing in a study of blood T cell repertoires in COVID-19 (dated by TCRdb to between 2020 and 2021). Looking at the study overall: The collaborator samples originated in the United States, Italy and Spain and spanned the acute and convalescent phases of COVID-19. The material from the prospective study consisted of cDNA or gDNA derived from T cells, B-cell-depleted T cells, or PBMCs. Nearly every sample came with metadata listing a de-identified subject ID, COVID-19 status, age in years and sex. Samples were obtained from the ongoing ImmuneRACE study (first 160 participants) and from over 1,000 subjects provided by 6 global collaborators. Deeply sampled blood TCRbeta repertoires from subjects exposed to, actively infected with, or recovered from COVID-19 were included in the dataset. The repertoires were released in a freely available public database meant as a resource for research on the immune response to SARS-CoV-2. Where available, HLA class I and class II types were obtained from metadata supplied by the sample provider rather than from assay-based typing. Findings and caveats that apply to the study as a whole: The quantity of clinical and demographic metadata differed by source and by participant and was supplied without curation.

TCRbeta CDR3 regions were amplified from genomic DNA using the immunoSEQ Assay, a bias-controlled multiplex PCR. Concerning the study's data processing: Within the assay, amplification of reference gene primers was used to estimate how many nucleated cells each sample contained. To quantify the absolute abundance of each unique TCRbeta CDR3 rearrangement, sequence reads were collapsed and filtered. Productive Simpson clonality was computed per sample as the square root of Simpson's diversity index over productive rearrangements. Not all clones reach the TCRdb copy of this immuneACCESS table, which keeps in-frame sequences only. Checked studies attribute under half of the gap to unresolved V genes and leave the rest unexplained. Clone size and the V and J calls come from that table; the DNA yielded D and trimming. The sample table shows approximately 150,000 clones, and around 89% are seen once. Clones ranked in the top ten supply around 20% of the sample.

This clone was recorded once. Its binding antigen is unknown. No much larger clone exists at a distance of one base, and base qualities are not known. Collaborating institutions collected whole blood in K2EDTA tubes following their own protocols. Collaborator samples were shipped for TCRbeta analysis as frozen whole blood, isolated PBMCs, or DNA extracted from either sample type. The CDR3 covers 14 residues, taking in both the cysteine and the phenylalanine. Only CDR3 DNA is held: 42 bases, read in frame from base 1. The germline V and J ends show losses of 7 bases and 8 bases respectively, and no gene match explains 10 bases of the junction. In the germline V gene, CDR1 corresponds to MDHEN and CDR2 to SYDVKM.

The sequencing input was peripheral blood. The TCR was taken from a man aged 50-60 years with active or convalescent COVID-19. This sequence uses TRBV28 and TRBJ1-4; 7 nucleotides in the junction match TRBD1. CDR3 region: CASKNRGSHEKLFF. The sequenced DNA is TGTGCCAGCAAAAACAGGGGTTCTCACGAAAAACTGTTTTTT.